These 28 T cell receptor beta chains were sequenced from one sample in a study of tissue T cells after allogeneic stem cell transplantation. The data were produced by immunoSEQ multiplex PCR, yet TCRdb's version contains in-frame clones alone and is incomplete. The sample has around 6,800 clones; roughly 32% are singletons. Documented time point: mouse harvest day 14 after allogeneic transplant. The graft held 10^6 splenic CD5+ T cells and 10^7 T-cell-depleted bone marrow cells. The sample comprised skin. The receptors here all came from a female BALB/c mouse given C57BL/6 T cells with graft-versus-host disease after an allogeneic hematopoietic cell transplant.

This clone was observed a few times. Gene names follow the mouse nomenclature. The read is 1 residue too short to cover the CDR3 end, so that end is filled in from the germline J gene. This chain uses TRBV26 with TRBJ2-4; TRBD1 agrees at 8 bases. Germline V gene sequence: CDR1 KGHPV, CDR2 FQNQEV (reference sequence). Trimming at V came to 6 bases and at J to 8 bases, leaving 7 bases not matched to a gene. The CDR3 sequence is 13 residues long. The CDR3 loop is CASSPGGAGTLYF. CDR3 DNA, as far as it was read: TGTGCCAGCAGCCCAGGGGGCGCGGGCACCTTGTAC.

Regarding this clone: Here the gene names and germline are mouse. The CDR3 end falls 1 residue outside the read, so it is completed with the germline J gene. The chain is built from TRBV29 and TRBJ1-1; D possibly corresponds to TRBD1 (6 bases). The germline gives CDR1 MSHET, CDR2 SYDVDS. The V and J ends lost 0 bases and 3 bases respectively, with 8 bases between them. The CDR3 consists of 14 residues. CDR3 DNA, as far as it was read: TGTGCTAGCAGTTTATCCAGGGGAGACACAGAAGTCTTC. Amino acid sequence: CASSLSRGDTEVF. In full, the CDR3 reads CASSLSRGDTEVFF.

This clone turned up a few times. Each gene name is a mouse one. The sequenced CDR3 bases are TGTGCCAGCATCCGGGACAGCTCCTATGAACAGTAC. Residues: CASIRDSSYEQY. The complete CDR3 protein is CASIRDSSYEQYF. This sequence joins TRBV26 and TRBJ2-7; 7 bases are shared with TRBD1. The CDR3 extends 1 residue past the end of the read, so its final part is completed from the germline J gene. V lost 7 bases, J lost 0 bases, and 3 bases stayed unmatched. Germline lookup yields CDR1 KGHPV and CDR2 FQNQEV (reference sequence). The CDR3 is made up of 13 amino acids.

Worth noting for this clone: The gene names here belong to mouse. From the germline J gene comes the end of the CDR3, since the read stops 1 residue before it. This rearrangement joins TRBV26 to TRBJ1-6, with TRBD1 as a possible D gene (5 bases). TRBJ1-6 is an ORF, with its function uncertain. V was pared by 5 bases and J by 4 bases, with 9 bases between. The length of the CDR3 is 14 residues. CDR1 is KGHPV, CDR2 FQNQEV, per germline (reference sequence). CDR3 DNA, as far as it was read: TGTGCCAGCAGTAGACAGACTTATAATTCGCCCCTCTAC. This gives the protein CASSRQTYNSPLY. The whole CDR3 region reads CASSRQTYNSPLYF.

The table lists this clone with a count of one. Gene labels here are mouse ones. Read sequence stops 1 residue before the CDR3 end, and the germline J gene provides the missing end. The V call is TRBV19, the J call TRBJ1-3; the D gene is possibly TRBD1 (6 bases). The CDR3 length is 14 residues. CDR1 and CDR2 from the germline V gene are FNHDT and SITEND (reference sequence). V gave up 3 bases and J gave up 2 bases, with 9 bases separating them. CDR3 residues: CASSRKGAGNTLYF. Incomplete CDR3 DNA: TGTGCCAGCAGTAGGAAGGGGGCTGGAAATACGCTCTAT.

This clone was picked up a small number of times. The genes and germline here are from mouse. The CDR3 end lies 1 residue beyond the end of the read and is filled in from the germline J gene. The gene calls are TRBV3 and TRBJ2-7, with 9 nucleotides matching TRBD2. V dropped 5 bases and J dropped 1; count of bases not matched to a gene: 3. This CDR3 comprises 14 residues. The germline V gene has CDR1 SNHLY and CDR2 FYNGKV (reference sequence). The sequenced CDR3 bases are TGTGCCAGCAGCCTCGGACTGGGGTCCTATGAACAGTAC. Translated: CASSLGLGSYEQY. The whole CDR3 region reads CASSLGLGSYEQYF. Full variable domain (remainder filled in from reference TRBV3 and TRBJ2-7): GPKVLQIPSHQIIDMGQMVTLNCDPVSNHLYFYWYKQILGQQMEFLVNFYNGKVMEKSKLFKDQFSVERPDGSYFTLKIQPTALEDSAVYFCASSLGLGSYEQYFGPGTRLTVL.

This clone was detected only a few times. Gene names denote mouse genes. The read terminates 1 residue ahead of where the CDR3 ends, so the germline J gene completes it. V is TRBV16 and J is TRBJ1-1; D not certain. The CDR3 has 13 amino acids. V was pared by 1 base and J by 1 base, with 4 bases between. Germline CDR1 reads SGHSA; CDR2 reads FRNQAP. CDR3 sequence reads: CASSLVQNTEVFF. The CDR3 DNA, read in part, is TGTGCAAGCAGCTTAGTCCAAAACACAGAAGTCTTC.

This clone is classed as medium-sized (0.01 to 0.1%). Gene names and germline refer to mouse. The CDR3 end lies 1 residue beyond the end of the read and is filled in from the germline J gene. This CDR3 is also generated by other DNA sequences in the sample. The V gene is TRBV26, the J gene TRBJ1-1, with TRBD1 matching 7 bases. The junction had 0 bases not matched to a gene; V was cut back by 7 bases and J by 1 base. The CDR3 covers 12 residues. Germline loops: CDR1 KGHPV, CDR2 FQNQEV (reference sequence). The CDR3 here is CASNRGNTEVFF. The part of the CDR3 DNA that was read is TGTGCCAGCAACAGGGGAAACACAGAAGTCTTC.

This clone is medium-sized by share. Germline and genes here are mouse. The CDR3 end lies 1 residue beyond the end of the read and is filled in from the germline J gene. The rearrangement joins TRBV26 to TRBJ1-3; D is uncertain. Trimming took 2 bases from V and 0 from J, leaving 8 bases between them. The CDR3 loop spans 15 amino acids. Germline V gene sequence: CDR1 KGHPV, CDR2 FQNQEV (reference sequence). CDR3 DNA (partial): TGTGCCAGCAGTCTGCCCCAGATTTCTGGAAATACGCTCTAT. Protein sequence: CASSLPQISGNTLY. The complete CDR3 sequence is CASSLPQISGNTLYF.

Concerning this clone itself: Genes and germline come from the mouse. The read gets to within 1 residue of the CDR3 end, and the germline J gene fills in the rest. This sequence joins TRBV26 and TRBJ2-5, with 9 bases fitting TRBD2. CDR3 length: 14 residues. CDR1 KGHPV and CDR2 FQNQEV come from the germline V gene (reference sequence). The V gene end was trimmed by 6 bases and the J gene end by 2 bases; junction bases not matched to a gene: 3. CDR3 amino acids: CASRHWGAQDTQYF. Incomplete CDR3 DNA: TGTGCCAGCAGACACTGGGGGGCCCAAGACACCCAGTAC.

A remark on this clone: All gene names here are mouse names. The CDR3 protein is CASGDESSPLYF. The sequenced part of the CDR3 DNA is TGTGCCAGCGGTGATGAGAGTTCGCCCCTCTAC. V and J are TRBV13-2 and TRBJ1-6; D remains ambiguous. The read comes to an end 1 residue before the CDR3 does, leaving the germline J gene to fill in the end. TRBJ1-6 is an ORF for which the function is uncertain. The length of the CDR3 is 12 residues. Per the germline V gene, CDR1 is NNHNN and CDR2 is SYGAGS (reference sequence). V lost 0 bases and J 9 bases, leaving 4 bases between the germline ends.

This clone was seen a handful of times. Gene names denote mouse genes. The read gets to within 1 residue of the CDR3 end, and the germline J gene fills in the rest. J is TRBJ1-2 and V is TRBV23. CDR3 size: 13 residues. The germline V gene encodes CDR1 KGHTA and CDR2 FQNQQP. This chain's CDR3 is CSSSRQTNSDYTF. The CDR3 DNA, read in part, is TGCTCCAGCAGTCGGCAGACAAACTCCGACTACACC.

Details on this clone: Germline and genes here are mouse. The read comes to an end 1 residue before the CDR3 does, leaving the germline J gene to fill in the end. The chain links TRBV1 to TRBJ2-3; 10 positions match TRBD2. V lost 5 bases to trimming and J lost 0 bases; unmatched junction nucleotides: 2. Germline CDR1 is NSQYPW and CDR2 is LRSPGD (reference sequence). The CDR3 sequence is 15 residues long. Incomplete CDR3 DNA: TGCACCTGCAGTCTGGGGGGGCTGAGTGCAGAAACGCTGTAT. This gives the protein CTCSLGGLSAETLY. The entire CDR3 protein reads CTCSLGGLSAETLYF.

As for this clone: The genes and germline here are from mouse. The CDR3 extends 1 residue past the end of the read, so its final part is completed from the germline J gene. The chain has TRBV13-2 and TRBJ1-6; the D is unclear. TRBJ1-6 is identified as an open reading frame with a role that is uncertain. Germline CDR1 reads NNHNN; CDR2 reads SYGAGS (reference sequence). The CDR3 runs 11 residues. The ends were cut back, 0 bases at V and 11 bases at J, with 3 bases in the middle. The CDR3 reads CASGDVPPLYF. The DNA read from the CDR3 is TGTGCCAGCGGTGATGTTCCGCCCCTCTAC.

A few counts support this clone. Mouse germline and gene names are used. The read terminates 1 residue ahead of where the CDR3 ends, so the germline J gene completes it. The genes are TRBV5 and TRBJ1-2; D gene ambiguous. Trimming left V 0 bases short and J 0 bases short, with 8 bases between. In germline, CDR1 is LGHNA, CDR2 YNLKQL (reference sequence). This CDR3 is 15 amino acids long. The part of the CDR3 DNA that was read is TGTGCCAGCAGCCAAGATCCCATTGCAAACTCCGACTACACC. This codes for CASSQDPIANSDYT. The entire CDR3 protein is CASSQDPIANSDYTF.

A few counts support this clone. Mouse gene names and germline throughout. The CDR3 goes on 1 residue after the read ends, and that part is filled in from the germline J gene. The rearrangement joins TRBV3 to TRBJ1-4; D perhaps matches TRBD1 (5 bases). Looked up from germline, CDR1 is SNHLY and CDR2 is FYNGKV (reference sequence). There are 15 residues in the CDR3. V lost 2 bases and J 3 bases, leaving 10 bases between the germline ends. The CDR3 sequence is CASSLRAGPNERLFF. CDR3 DNA, as far as it was read: TGTGCCAGCAGCTTAAGGGCAGGGCCCAACGAAAGATTATTT.

A word on this clone: Germline and genes: mouse. The CDR3 end falls 1 residue outside the read, so it is completed with the germline J gene. The chain combines TRBV23 with TRBJ2-5. This CDR3 has 14 residues. Looked up from germline, CDR1 is KGHTA and CDR2 is FQNQQP. CDR3 in amino acids: CSSSQSGAQDTQYF. CDR3 DNA, as far as it was read: TGCTCCAGCAGTCAATCGGGGGCACAAGACACCCAGTAC. Complete variable domain (other parts from reference TRBV23 and TRBJ2-5): DAAVTQKPRYLIKMKGQEAEMKCIPEKGHTAVFWYQQKQSKELKFLIYFQNQQPLDQIDMVKERFSAVCPSSSLCSLGIRTCEAEDSALYLCSSSQSGAQDTQYFGPGTRLLVL.

In regard to this clone: Genes here carry mouse names. Read sequence stops 1 residue before the CDR3 end, and the germline J gene provides the missing end. This chain uses TRBV26 with TRBJ1-4; 11 nucleotides agree with TRBD1. After removal of 4 bases from V and 7 bases from J, the junction contained 2 bases not matched to a gene. The CDR3 contains 14 residues. CDR1 and CDR2 from the germline V gene are KGHPV and FQNQEV (reference sequence). CDR3 DNA (partial): TGTGCCAGCAGTCCGGGACAGGGGGGCGAAAGATTATTT. Translated, it gives CASSPGQGGERLF. The CDR3 in full is CASSPGQGGERLFF.

Comment on this clone: Gene names denote mouse genes. The read halts 1 residue ahead of the CDR3 end, with the missing end drawn from the germline J gene. The V and J genes are TRBV5 and TRBJ2-5; 8 nucleotides agree with TRBD2. CDR1 is LGHNA and CDR2 is YNLKQL in the germline V gene (reference sequence). The junction had 4 bases not matched to a gene; V was cut back by 3 bases and J by 2 bases. The CDR3 length is 15 residues. The CDR3 DNA, read in part, is TGTGCCAGCAGCCACGACTGGGGCCTCCAAGACACCCAGTAC. It is translated as CASSHDWGLQDTQY. The CDR3 in its entirety is CASSHDWGLQDTQYF.

A note on this clone: These gene names are mouse names. Coverage ceases 1 residue before the CDR3 finishes, and the germline J gene fills in the end. This chain connects TRBV1 to TRBJ1-1; D call uncertain. The germline CDR1 and CDR2 sequences are NSQYPW and LRSPGD (reference sequence). This CDR3 has 14 amino acids. The V gene lost 0 bases and the J gene lost 2 bases, with 7 bases spanning the gap. The sequenced part of the CDR3 DNA is TGCACCTGCAGTGCAGATCCAGCTAACACAGAAGTCTTC. Its protein is CTCSADPANTEVF. The complete CDR3 sequence is CTCSADPANTEVFF.

Comment on this clone: Germline and genes here are mouse. The missing CDR3 end, 1 residue past where the read stops, is filled in from the germline J gene. The same CDR3 arises from other DNA sequences in this sample as well. The J gene is TRBJ2-4, the V gene TRBV26; D is possibly TRBD1 (5 bases). The CDR3 extends over 13 amino acids. V was clipped by 3 bases and J by 4 bases, with 8 bases between them. Germline V gives CDR1 KGHPV, CDR2 FQNQEV (reference sequence). The sequenced CDR3 bases are TGTGCCAGCAGTCTTGACAGAAAAAACACCTTGTAC. Translation: CASSLDRKNTLY. The full CDR3 protein reads CASSLDRKNTLYF.

This clone was picked up a small number of times. Gene and germline names: mouse. Read coverage stops 1 residue before the CDR3 terminus; the germline J gene supplies the remainder. The V call is TRBV26, the J call TRBJ1-4; D uncertain. Trimming stripped 3 bases from V and 1 base from J, with 3 bases between. The CDR3 is 13 amino acids. Germline CDR1 KGHPV, CDR2 FQNQEV (reference sequence). The CDR3 region is CASSLSSNERLFF. Incomplete CDR3 DNA: TGTGCCAGCAGTCTAAGTTCCAACGAAAGATTATTT.

For this clone: The gene symbols are mouse symbols. The missing CDR3 end, 1 residue past where the read stops, is filled in from the germline J gene. The genes are TRBV16 and TRBJ2-1; 11 bases line up with TRBD2. Trimming took 4 bases from V and 1 from J; bases not matched to a gene: 3. There are 16 residues in the CDR3. The germline V gene has CDR1 SGHSA and CDR2 FRNQAP. The CDR3 protein is CASSSTGGGNYAEQFF. The CDR3 bases that were read are TGTGCAAGCAGCTCGACTGGGGGGGGGAACTATGCTGAGCAGTTC. Complete variable domain (other parts from reference TRBV16 and TRBJ2-1): NAGVIQTPRHKVTGKGQEATLWCEPISGHSAVFWYRQTIVQGLEFLTYFRNQAPIDDSGMPKERFSAQMPNQSHSTLKIQSTQPQDSAVYLCASSSTGGGNYAEQFFGPGTRLTVL.

This clone was seen more than once but under ten times. Gene names are mouse gene names. The read comes to an end 1 residue before the CDR3 does, leaving the germline J gene to fill in the end. The chain uses TRBV3 and TRBJ2-3, with 7 bases fitting TRBD2. The V gene end was trimmed by 5 bases and the J gene end by 0 bases; junction bases not matched to a gene: 2. Germline-derived CDR1 and CDR2 are SNHLY and FYNGKV (reference sequence). There are 14 residues in the CDR3. CDR3 DNA (partial): TGTGCCAGCAGCCGGGGGGGGAGTGCAGAAACGCTGTAT. This sequence encodes CASSRGGSAETLY. The whole CDR3 reads CASSRGGSAETLYF.

Note on this clone: Gene names are mouse gene names. The read terminates 1 residue before the CDR3 end, so the remaining end is supplied by the germline J gene. The rearrangement joins TRBV3 to TRBJ2-7, with D perhaps TRBD2 (6 bases). V gave up 3 bases and J gave up 7 bases, with 10 bases separating them. The germline V gene encodes CDR1 SNHLY and CDR2 FYNGKV (reference sequence). The CDR3 has 12 residues. The CDR3 sequence is CASSFGGREQYF. The DNA read from the CDR3 is TGTGCCAGCAGCTTTGGGGGAAGAGAACAGTAC.

A note on this clone: Each gene name is a mouse one. The CDR3 extends 1 residue past the end of the read, so its final part is completed from the germline J gene. The rearrangement joins TRBV13-3 to TRBJ2-5, with D perhaps assigned TRBD1 or TRBD2 (5 bases each). V dropped 3 bases and J dropped 5 bases, with 13 bases sitting between them. The germline gives CDR1 NNHDY, CDR2 SYVADS. The CDR3 length is 14 residues. This CDR3 reads CASSGGRGRDTQYF. The CDR3 bases that were read are TGTGCCAGCAGTGGGGGCCGGGGCCGAGACACCCAGTAC.

Turning to this clone: Genes and germline come from the mouse. From the germline J gene comes the end of the CDR3, since the read stops 1 residue before it. The gene calls are TRBV31 and TRBJ2-5; tentatively, D is TRBD2 (6 bases). Between the trimmed V and J ends, which lost 0 bases and 2 bases, there was a span of 9 bases. The CDR3 extends over 14 amino acids. Germline-derived CDR1 and CDR2 are GKSSPN and SITVG. Partial CDR3 DNA: TGTGCCTGGAGTCTTTCTGGGGTCCAAGACACCCAGTAC. Translated: CAWSLSGVQDTQY. The CDR3 reads in full as CAWSLSGVQDTQYF.

A few counts support this clone. Gene names denote mouse genes. The part of the CDR3 DNA that was read is TGCTCCAGCAGCCCGGGACAGAGCTCCTATGAACAGTAC. Protein product: CSSSPGQSSYEQY. The entire CDR3 sequence reads CSSSPGQSSYEQYF. J is TRBJ2-7 and V is TRBV23; no DNA check was done on the table's D call, TRBD1. The CDR3 is cut off 1 residue early in the read; its end comes from the germline J gene. Per germline, CDR1 KGHTA and CDR2 FQNQQP. The CDR3 sequence is 14 residues long. Using reference TRBV23 and TRBJ2-7 for the parts outside the CDR3, the full variable domain is DAAVTQKPRYLIKMKGQEAEMKCIPEKGHTAVFWYQQKQSKELKFLIYFQNQQPLDQIDMVKERFSAVCPSSSLCSLGIRTCEAEDSALYLCSSSPGQSSYEQYFGPGTRLTVL.